These T cell receptor beta chains were read from a single sample in a study of a mutant IDH1 vaccine in newly diagnosed glioma. Which antigens these TCRs recognize remains unknown. TCRdb's copy holds only in-frame clones and misses some; the assay was immunoSEQ multiplex PCR. The data show about 51,000 clones, with just under 80% seen just once and about 5.2% held by the top ten. The sequencing used PBMCs, collected from a glioma patient whose treatment included an IDH1 peptide vaccine. The source is a man in his forties or fifties with glioma. Each CDR3 is given with its conserved first and last residue. A D gene is named only where the DNA matches it firmly. Only some rows state a clone size, as once, few, many or a class for expanded clones.

TRBJ2-7 | - | TRBV5-6 | - | TGTGCCAGCAGCCAGGGTGGCGAGCAGTACTTC | CASSQGGEQYF
TRBJ1-2 | - | TRBV9 | - | TGTGCCAGCAGCGCGAACGTAGGCTATGGCTACACCTTC | CASSANVGYGYTF
TRBJ1-2 | - | TRBV4-3 | - | TGCGCCAGCAGCCAAGATTTGACTTCATATGGCTACACCTTC | CASSQDLTSYGYTF
TRBJ2-1 | - | TRBV5-4 | TRBD1 | TGTGCCAGCGGAGGCGGGACAGGGTGGTTTTACGAGCAGTTCTTC | CASGGGTGWFYEQFF
TRBJ1-1 | - | TRBV2 | TRBD1 | TGTGCCAGCAGGGAAAGATACAGGGGAATCCCTGAAGCTTTCTTT | CASRERYRGIPEAFF
TRBJ1-3 | many | TRBV5-4 | - | TGTGCCAGCAGCGTGGTGGGGTCCGGAAACACCATATATTTT | CASSVVGSGNTIYF
TRBJ2-5 | - | TRBV7-2 | - | TGTGCCAGCAGCATCACTTCCCAAGAGACCCAGTACTTC | CASSITSQETQYF
TRBJ2-2 | - | TRBV5-1 | - | TGCGCCAGCAGCGTCACAGGGAACACCGGGGAGCTGTTTTTT | CASSVTGNTGELFF
TRBJ1-1 | - | TRBV9 | - | TGTGCCAGCAGCGTAGCTCAGGGTAGTAGCACTGAAGCTTTCTTT | CASSVAQGSSTEAFF
TRBJ1-3 | - | TRBV6-1 | TRBD1 | TGTGCCGGGACAGTTTCTGGAAACACCATATATTTT | CAGTVSGNTIYF
TRBJ2-1 | - | TRBV6-6 | TRBD1 | TGTGCCAGCAACTTGAACAGGGGGAATGAGCAGTTCTTC | CASNLNRGNEQFF
TRBJ1-2 | - | TRBV19 | - | TGTGCCAGTAGTGACTATGGCTACACCTTC | CASSDYGYTF
TRBJ1-3 | once | TRBV6-5 | - | TGTGCCAGCAGTTATGGGTCTGGAAACACCATATATTTT | CASSYGSGNTIYF
TRBJ1-2 | - | TRBV19 | - | TGTGCCAGTAGTATAGTGGGGAACTATGGCTACACCTTC | CASSIVGNYGYTF
TRBJ1-3 | once | TRBV30 | - | TGTGCCTTCGGGGCATATGGAAACACCATATATTTT | CAFGAYGNTIYF
TRBJ1-1 | - | TRBV7-9 | - | TGTGCCAGCAGCTTAGGAGGGCGGGGAGCCGGCACTGAAGCTTTCTTT | CASSLGGRGAGTEAFF
TRBJ1-4 | - | TRBV6-5 | - | TGTGCCAGCAGTTCTTGGGGGGGGGCAACTAATGAAAAACTGTTTTTT | CASSSWGGATNEKLFF
TRBJ1-1 | once | TRBV7-8 | - | TGTGCCAGCAGCTTAGGAACAGCTAACACTGAAGCTTTCTTT | CASSLGTANTEAFF
TRBJ1-1 | - | TRBV6-5 | - | TGTGCCAGCAGTTACTCGACCGCTGAAGCTTTCTTT | CASSYSTAEAFF
TRBJ2-5 | - | TRBV6-6 | TRBD1 | TGTGCCAGCACCTGGGACAGACAAGAGACCCAGTACTTC | CASTWDRQETQYF
TRBJ2-1 | - | TRBV14 | TRBD1 | TGTGCCAGCACCCTAGGGGGACAGGGAGTGAATGAGCAGTTCTTC | CASTLGGQGVNEQFF
TRBJ2-3 | - | TRBV18 | - | TGTGCCAGCTCACCACAACAGGGATCCACAGATACGCAGTATTTT | CASSPQQGSTDTQYF
TRBJ1-1 | - | TRBV18 | - | TGTGCCAGCTCACCAAAACAAGAAAACACTGAAGCTTTCTTT | CASSPKQENTEAFF
TRBJ1-2 | - | TRBV18 | - | TGTGCCAGCTCACCAGGAAAGGATCGGCAAGGCTACACCTTC | CASSPGKDRQGYTF
TRBJ2-3 | - | TRBV4-3 | - | TGCGCCAGCAGCCAACTTAGAGGGGGGCCCACAGATACGCAGTATTTT | CASSQLRGGPTDTQYF
TRBJ1-2 | - | TRBV18 | - | TGTGCCAGCTCACCACGATCCGCGGGGGACTATGGCTACACCTTC | CASSPRSAGDYGYTF
TRBJ1-3 | - | TRBV10-3 | TRBD1 | TGTGCCATCAGTTCCCCGACAGGGGTAACTGGAAACACCATATATTTT | CAISSPTGVTGNTIYF
TRBJ1-1 | - | TRBV6-5 | - | TGTGCCAGCAGTTACGGGGCAGGGGTCACTGAAGCTTTCTTT | CASSYGAGVTEAFF
TRBJ2-1 | - | TRBV5-1 | - | TGCGCCAGCAGCTTGGGGACAGATATCAACAATGAGCAGTTCTTC | CASSLGTDINNEQFF
TRBJ2-7 | - | TRBV5-6 | TRBD1 | TGTGCCAGCAGCTTGAAAGGACAGGGGCCCTACGAGCAGTACTTC | CASSLKGQGPYEQYF
TRBJ2-1 | few | TRBV7-9 | - | TGTGCCAGCAGCCACCAGGACACCCTTGGGGGGAATGAGCAGTTCTTC | CASSHQDTLGGNEQFF
TRBJ1-2 | - | TRBV9 | TRBD1 | TGTGCCAGCAGCGCCCGGGACAGGGATCAGGCGGGCTACACCTTC | CASSARDRDQAGYTF
TRBJ1-6 | - | TRBV14 | - | TGTGCCAGCAGCCAAGGATCCAGGACGTATAATTCACCCCTCCACTTT | CASSQGSRTYNSPLHF
TRBJ2-1 | - | TRBV2 | - | TGTGCCAGCAGTGAGGAGAGAAGTGAGCAGTTCTTC | CASSEERSEQFF
TRBJ1-1 | - | TRBV4-2 | - | TGTGCCAGCAGCCCTCGGGACATGAACACTGAAGCTTTCTTT | CASSPRDMNTEAFF
TRBJ2-7 | once | TRBV19 | TRBD2 | TGTGCCAGTAGTTTATCGGGGGGTGGCGAGCAGTACTTC | CASSLSGGGEQYF
TRBJ1-4 | once | TRBV6-1 | - | TGTGCCAGCAGTGATTTCGGCAGGGCCCTCAAAAAACTGTTTTTT | CASSDFGRALKKLFF
TRBJ1-1 | - | TRBV23-1 | TRBD1 | TGCGCCAGCAGTCAATCCGAACAGGGGCTAAACACTGAAGCTTTCTTT | CASSQSEQGLNTEAFF
TRBJ2-3 | - | TRBV9 | TRBD2 | TGTGCCAGCAGCGTTTCTAGCGGGGCCTACACAGATACGCAGTATTTT | CASSVSSGAYTDTQYF
TRBJ1-1 | - | TRBV7-9 | TRBD1 | TGTGCCAGCAGGCCCAAGGACAGGTTGAACACTGAAGCTTTCTTT | CASRPKDRLNTEAFF
TRBJ2-5 | - | TRBV18 | - | TGTGCCAGCTCACCAAAAGGAGGAGGGGAGACCCAGTACTTC | CASSPKGGGETQYF